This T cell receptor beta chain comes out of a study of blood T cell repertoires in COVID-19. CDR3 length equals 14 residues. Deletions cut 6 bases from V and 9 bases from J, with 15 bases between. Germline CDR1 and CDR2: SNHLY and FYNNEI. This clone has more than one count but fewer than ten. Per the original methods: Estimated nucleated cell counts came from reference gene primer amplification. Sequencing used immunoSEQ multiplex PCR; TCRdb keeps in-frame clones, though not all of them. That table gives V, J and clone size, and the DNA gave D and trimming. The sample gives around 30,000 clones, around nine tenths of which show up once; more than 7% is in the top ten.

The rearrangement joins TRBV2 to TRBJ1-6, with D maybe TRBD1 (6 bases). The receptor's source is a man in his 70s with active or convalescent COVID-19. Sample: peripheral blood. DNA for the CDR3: TGTGCCAGCAGGGAGGACAGTGGGGGTTCACCCCTCCACTTT. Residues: CASREDSGGSPLHF.